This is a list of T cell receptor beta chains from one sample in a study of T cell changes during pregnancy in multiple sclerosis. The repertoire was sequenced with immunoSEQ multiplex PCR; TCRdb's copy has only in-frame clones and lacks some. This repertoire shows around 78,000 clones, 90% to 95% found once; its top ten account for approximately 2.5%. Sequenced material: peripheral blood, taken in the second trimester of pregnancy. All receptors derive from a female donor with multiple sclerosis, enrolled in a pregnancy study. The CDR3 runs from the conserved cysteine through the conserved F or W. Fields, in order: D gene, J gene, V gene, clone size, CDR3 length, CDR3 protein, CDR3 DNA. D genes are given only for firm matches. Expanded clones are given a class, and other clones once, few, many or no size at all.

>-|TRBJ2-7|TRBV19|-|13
CASSTTSSYEQYF
TGTGCCAGTAGTACCACAAGCTCCTACGAGCAGTACTTC
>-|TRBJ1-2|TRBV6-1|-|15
CASILQSWQVYGYTF
TGTGCCAGCATATTACAAAGTTGGCAGGTCTATGGCTACACCTTC
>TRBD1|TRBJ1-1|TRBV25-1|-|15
CASSATGRGNTEAFF
TGTGCCAGCAGTGCGACAGGGAGAGGTAACACTGAAGCTTTCTTT
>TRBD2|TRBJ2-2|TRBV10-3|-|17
CAISNALAGGRTGELFF
TGTGCCATCAGCAACGCACTAGCGGGGGGGCGCACCGGGGAGCTGTTTTTT
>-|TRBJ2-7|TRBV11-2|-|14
CASGISGGPYEQYF
TGTGCCAGCGGAATATCGGGGGGCCCCTACGAGCAGTACTTC
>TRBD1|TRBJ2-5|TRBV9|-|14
CASSPGTGGETQYF
TGTGCCAGCAGCCCGGGGACAGGGGGAGAGACCCAGTACTTC
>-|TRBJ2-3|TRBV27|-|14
CASSLTPVTDTQYF
TGTGCCAGCAGTTTAACACCCGTCACAGATACGCAGTATTTT
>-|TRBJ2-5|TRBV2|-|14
CATLSRAWQETQYF
TGTGCCACCCTGAGTCGTGCTTGGCAAGAGACCCAGTACTTC
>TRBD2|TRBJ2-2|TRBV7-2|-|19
CASSLVGGQREGLGGELFF
TGTGCCAGCAGCTTAGTAGGGGGCCAGCGGGAGGGCCTTGGCGGGGAGCTGTTTTTT
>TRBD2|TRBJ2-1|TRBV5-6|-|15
CASSLGRGAYNEQFF
TGTGCCAGCAGCTTGGGGCGGGGGGCCTACAATGAGCAGTTCTTC
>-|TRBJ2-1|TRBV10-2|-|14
CASSETLRSDEQFF
TGCGCCAGCAGTGAGACCCTTAGATCGGATGAGCAGTTCTTC
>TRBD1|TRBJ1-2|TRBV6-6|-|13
CASSWGQGNGYTF
TGTGCCAGCAGTTGGGGACAGGGAAATGGCTACACCTTC
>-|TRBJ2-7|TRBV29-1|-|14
CSVGGGRGSYEQYF
TGCAGCGTTGGGGGCGGCAGGGGCTCCTACGAGCAGTACTTC
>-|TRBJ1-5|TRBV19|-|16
CASSDGGRNSNQPQHF
TGTGCCAGTAGTGACGGGGGGCGTAATAGCAATCAGCCCCAGCATTTT
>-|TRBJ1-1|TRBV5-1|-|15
CASSPRGRTNTEAFF
TGCGCCAGCAGCCCCCGTGGGAGGACGAACACTGAAGCTTTCTTT
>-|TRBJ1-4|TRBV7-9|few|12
CASSLDEEKLFF
TGTGCCAGCAGCCTAGACGAGGAAAAACTGTTTTTT
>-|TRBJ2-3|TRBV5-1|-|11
CASGAQDTQYF
TGCGCCAGCGGGGCTCAAGATACGCAGTATTTT
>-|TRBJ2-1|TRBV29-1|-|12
CSATVEGPREFF
TGCAGCGCTACGGTGGAAGGCCCGCGGGAGTTCTTC
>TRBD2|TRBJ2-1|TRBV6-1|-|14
CASIVLAGGLGQFF
TGTGCCAGCATTGTCCTAGCGGGGGGGCTTGGGCAGTTCTTC
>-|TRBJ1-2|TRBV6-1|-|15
CASSVTDRNYYGYTF
TGTGCCAGCAGTGTTACAGACCGAAATTACTATGGCTACACCTTC
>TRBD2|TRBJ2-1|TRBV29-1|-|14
CSVAVSGGANEQFF
TGCAGCGTTGCGGTTAGCGGGGGGGCCAATGAGCAGTTCTTC
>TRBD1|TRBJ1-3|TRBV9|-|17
CASSGLGQGRSGNTIYF
TGTGCCAGCAGCGGCTTGGGACAGGGGCGCTCTGGAAACACCATATATTTT
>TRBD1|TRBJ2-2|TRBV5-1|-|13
CASSWTGAGELFF
TGCGCCAGCAGCTGGACAGGGGCCGGGGAGCTGTTTTTT
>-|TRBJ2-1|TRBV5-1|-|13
CASSLGQLGEQFF
TGCGCCAGCAGCTTGGGACAGTTGGGTGAGCAGTTCTTC
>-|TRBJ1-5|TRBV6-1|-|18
CASSEALRGGVGNQPQHF
TGTGCCAGCAGTGAAGCGCTTCGGGGGGGAGTGGGCAATCAGCCCCAGCATTTT
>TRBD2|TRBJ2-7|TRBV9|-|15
CASSVTGDYSYEQYF
TGTGCCAGCAGCGTAACTGGGGACTACTCCTACGAGCAGTACTTC
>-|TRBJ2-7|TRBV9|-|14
CASSVVGVGYEQYF
TGTGCCAGCAGCGTAGTAGGGGTAGGGTACGAGCAGTACTTC
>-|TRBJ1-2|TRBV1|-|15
CTSSQTPRDRTLYTF
TGCACCAGCAGCCAAACCCCGAGGGACAGGACTCTCTACACCTTC
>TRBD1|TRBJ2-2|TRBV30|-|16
CAWSGKTGRWTGELFF
TGTGCCTGGAGTGGAAAGACAGGGCGGTGGACCGGGGAGCTGTTTTTT
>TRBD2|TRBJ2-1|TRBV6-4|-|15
CASSEGGGEYNEQFF
TGTGCCAGCAGTGAAGGCGGGGGGGAGTACAATGAGCAGTTCTTC
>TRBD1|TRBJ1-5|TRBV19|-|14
CASRGQGSNQPQHF
TGTGCCAGTAGGGGACAGGGGAGCAATCAGCCCCAGCATTTT
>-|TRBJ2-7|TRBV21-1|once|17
CASSNGPSGGAGYEQYF
TGTGCCAGCAGCAATGGACCGAGCGGGGGGGCCGGATACGAGCAGTACTTC
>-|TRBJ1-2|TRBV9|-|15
CASSVDRDRLYGYTF
TGTGCCAGCAGCGTAGACAGGGATCGCCTCTATGGCTACACCTTC
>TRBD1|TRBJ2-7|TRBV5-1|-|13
CASSDDRGSEQYF
TGCGCCAGCAGCGACGACAGGGGGAGCGAGCAGTACTTC
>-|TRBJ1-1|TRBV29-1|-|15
CSVEDFKAENTEAFF
TGCAGCGTTGAAGATTTCAAGGCGGAGAACACTGAAGCTTTCTTT
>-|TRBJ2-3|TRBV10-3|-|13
CAIADSPTDTQYF
TGTGCCATCGCCGACAGCCCCACAGATACGCAGTATTTT
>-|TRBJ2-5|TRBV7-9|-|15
CASSSARLVQETQYF
TGTGCCAGCAGCTCAGCCCGACTAGTCCAAGAGACCCAGTACTTC
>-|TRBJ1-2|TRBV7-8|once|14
CASSSLGRGLGYTF
TGTGCCAGCAGCTCCCTCGGGAGGGGTTTAGGCTACACCTTC
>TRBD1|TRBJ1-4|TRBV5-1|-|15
CASSQGGQTNEKLFF
TGCGCCAGCAGCCAGGGGGGCCAGACTAATGAAAAACTGTTTTTT
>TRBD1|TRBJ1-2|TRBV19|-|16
CASSTIGQGINYGYTF
TGTGCCAGTAGTACAATCGGACAGGGAATTAACTATGGCTACACCTTC
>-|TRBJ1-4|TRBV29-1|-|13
CSVPQGDNEKLFF
TGCAGCGTGCCCCAGGGTGATAATGAAAAACTGTTTTTT
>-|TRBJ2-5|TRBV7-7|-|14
CASSLVDIGETQYF
TGTGCTAGCAGCTTAGTCGACATTGGGGAGACCCAGTACTTC
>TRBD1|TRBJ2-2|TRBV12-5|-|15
CASAPGQGITGELFF
TGTGCTAGTGCACCGGGACAGGGAATCACCGGGGAGCTGTTTTTT
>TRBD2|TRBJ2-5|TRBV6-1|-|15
CASSELAGGVETQYF
TGTGCCAGCAGTGAACTAGCGGGGGGAGTAGAGACCCAGTACTTC
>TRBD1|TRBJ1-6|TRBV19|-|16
CASSIVAGGLNSPLHF
TGTGCCAGTAGTATTGTGGCAGGGGGCCTTAATTCACCCCTCCACTTT
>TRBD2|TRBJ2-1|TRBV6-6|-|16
CASSRLAGGTYNEQFF
TGTGCCAGCAGCCGACTAGCGGGGGGGACCTACAATGAGCAGTTCTTC
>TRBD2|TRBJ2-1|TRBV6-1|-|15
CASSEGTSDYNEQFF
TGTGCCAGCAGTGAAGGGACTAGCGACTACAATGAGCAGTTCTTC
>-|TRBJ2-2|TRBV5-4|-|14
CASSIKGRDGELFF
TGTGCCAGCAGCATCAAGGGGCGCGACGGGGAGCTGTTTTTT
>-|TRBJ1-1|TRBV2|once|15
CASNVEGQIYTEAFF
TGTGCCAGCAACGTGGAAGGACAGATTTACACTGAAGCTTTCTTT
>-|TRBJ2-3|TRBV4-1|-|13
CASLGLQGDTQYF
TGCGCCAGCCTAGGGCTACAGGGCGATACGCAGTATTTT
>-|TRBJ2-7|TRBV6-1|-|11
CASKDRYEQYF
TGTGCCAGCAAAGACAGATACGAGCAGTACTTC
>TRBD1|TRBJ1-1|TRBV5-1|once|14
CASIIMFQGAEAFF
TGCGCCAGCATAATTATGTTTCAGGGGGCTGAAGCTTTCTTT